The rows below give T cell receptor beta chains drawn from one sample of a study of cytomegalovirus exposure and HLA in healthy donors. Sequenced by immunoSEQ multiplex PCR; TCRdb stores in-frame clones only, minus some. The sample yields about 120,000 clones, over 60% seen once. The specimen sequenced was PBMCs. These receptor sequences come from a man aged 18-30 years in good health and CMV-seropositive. Both conserved end residues are part of each CDR3. A D gene is named only where the DNA matches it firmly. Clone size is given for some rows only: seen once, a few or many times, or a class if the clone is expanded.

V	J	D	size	CDR3	DNA
TRBV15	TRBJ1-1	-	-	CATSRGWGGTEAFF	TGTGCCACCAGCAGGGGTTGGGGGGGCACTGAAGCTTTCTTT
TRBV6-5	TRBJ1-4	-	-	CASSYGTTEKLFF	TGTGCCAGCAGTTACGGGACAACAGAAAAACTGTTTTTT
TRBV10-3	TRBJ1-2	-	once	CAISDEGDYGYTF	TGTGCCATCAGTGACGAGGGAGACTATGGCTACACCTTC
TRBV5-1	TRBJ1-2	-	-	CASSLARGAPGYTF	TGCGCCAGCAGCTTGGCTCGGGGGGCCCCTGGCTACACCTTC
TRBV19	TRBJ2-1	TRBD1	-	CASSTTPTGGWNEQFF	TGTGCCAGTAGTACGACCCCTACAGGGGGCTGGAATGAGCAGTTCTTC
TRBV11-2	TRBJ1-3	TRBD1	-	CASSSDRSSGNTIYF	TGTGCCAGCAGCTCGGACAGGAGCTCTGGAAACACCATATATTTT
TRBV6-5	TRBJ2-2	-	-	CASSLQGHPTGELFF	TGTGCCAGCAGCCTACAGGGTCACCCCACCGGGGAGCTGTTTTTT
TRBV6-5	TRBJ1-2	TRBD1	once	CASSGQGLSYGYTF	TGTGCCAGCAGTGGACAGGGTTTAAGCTATGGCTACACCTTC
TRBV5-1	TRBJ2-5	-	-	CASSLGQVVQETQYF	TGCGCCAGCAGCTTGGGTCAGGTGGTCCAAGAGACCCAGTACTTC
TRBV27	TRBJ1-2	TRBD1	-	CASSLGQGLDYGYTF	TGTGCCAGCAGTTTGGGACAGGGTCTGGACTATGGCTACACCTTC
TRBV5-8	TRBJ2-7	-	-	CASSLRRGLSYEQYF	TGTGCCAGCAGCTTGAGGAGAGGGCTCTCCTACGAGCAGTACTTC
TRBV27	TRBJ2-1	-	-	CASSWGANEQFF	TGTGCCAGCAGTTGGGGAGCGAATGAGCAGTTCTTC
TRBV7-3	TRBJ2-4	TRBD2	-	CASSPGGTSDIQYF	TGTGCCAGCAGCCCAGGAGGGACTAGCGACATTCAGTACTTC
TRBV10-3	TRBJ1-1	-	-	CAISGLINTEAFF	TGTGCCATCAGTGGACTGATTAACACTGAAGCTTTCTTT
TRBV6-6	TRBJ1-1	-	-	CASSYARGGSTEAFF	TGTGCCAGCAGTTACGCCAGGGGCGGGAGCACTGAAGCTTTCTTT
TRBV19	TRBJ2-7	-	-	CASSGSPGTLEAYEQYF	TGTGCCAGTAGTGGGTCACCTGGGACACTGGAAGCCTACGAGCAGTACTTC